This T cell receptor beta chain was obtained from a study of blood T cell repertoires in COVID-19. On the study more broadly: Specimens from acute and convalescent COVID-19 originated in the United States, Italy and Spain. Sample material is recorded as cDNA or gDNA derived from T cells, B-cell-depleted T cells, or PBMCs.

TCRdb keeps only in-frame clones here, not all; method: immunoSEQ multiplex PCR. The sample holds some 230,000 clones, roughly four fifths seen once. V was trimmed by 6 bases and J by 2 bases, leaving 10 bases between them. The CDR3 covers 13 residues. Germline CDR1 reads LGHNA; CDR2 reads YNFKEQ. Participants spanned ages about 18 to 95 years and resided in roughly 22 US areas. Participant-given clinical history determined each cohort assignment. The chain uses TRBV4-2 and TRBJ1-1; D unresolved. Sequencing was done on a sample of PBMCs or T cells enriched from blood (not recorded which). This sequence originates from a woman aged 40 to 50 with acute COVID-19. DNA for the CDR3: TGTGCCAGCAGGAATGGGCCAAACACTGAAGCTTTCTTT. Protein sequence: CASRNGPNTEAFF.